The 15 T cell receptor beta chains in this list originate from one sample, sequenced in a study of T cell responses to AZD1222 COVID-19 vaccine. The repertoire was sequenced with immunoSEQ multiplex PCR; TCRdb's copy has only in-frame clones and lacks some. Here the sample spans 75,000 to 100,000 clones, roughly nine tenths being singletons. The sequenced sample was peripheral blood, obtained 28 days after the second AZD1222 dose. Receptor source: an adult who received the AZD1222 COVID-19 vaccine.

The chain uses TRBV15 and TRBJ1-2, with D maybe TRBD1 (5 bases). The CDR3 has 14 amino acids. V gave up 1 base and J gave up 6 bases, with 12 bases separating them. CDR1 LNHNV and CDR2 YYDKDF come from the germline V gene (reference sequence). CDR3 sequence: CATSRVIGGNGYTF. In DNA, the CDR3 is TGTGCCACCAGCAGAGTCATCGGGGGAAATGGCTACACCTTC.

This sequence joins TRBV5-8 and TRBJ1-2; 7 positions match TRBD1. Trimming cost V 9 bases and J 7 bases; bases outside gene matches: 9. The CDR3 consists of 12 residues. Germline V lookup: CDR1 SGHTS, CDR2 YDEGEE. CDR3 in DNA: TGTGCCAACCACAGGGGATCGAGTGGCTACACCTTC. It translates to CANHRGSSGYTF.

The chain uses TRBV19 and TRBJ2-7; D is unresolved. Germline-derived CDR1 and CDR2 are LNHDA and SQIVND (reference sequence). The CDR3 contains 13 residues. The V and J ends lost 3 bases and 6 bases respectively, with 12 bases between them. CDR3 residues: CASSMVVSGEQYF. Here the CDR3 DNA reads TGTGCCAGTAGTATGGTTGTGTCTGGCGAGCAGTACTTC.

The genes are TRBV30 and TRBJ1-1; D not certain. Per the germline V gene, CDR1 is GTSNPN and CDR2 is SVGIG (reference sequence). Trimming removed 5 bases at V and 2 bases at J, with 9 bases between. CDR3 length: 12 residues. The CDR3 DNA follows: TGTGCCTGGGCTAGTAGTAACACTGAAGCTTTCTTT. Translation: CAWASSNTEAFF.

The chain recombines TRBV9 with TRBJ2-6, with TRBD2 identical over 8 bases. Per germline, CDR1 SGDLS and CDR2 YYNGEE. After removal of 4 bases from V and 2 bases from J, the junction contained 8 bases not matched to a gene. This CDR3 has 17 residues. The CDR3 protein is CASSSGRGGTGANVLTF. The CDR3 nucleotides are TGTGCCAGCAGCTCCGGGCGCGGGGGGACTGGGGCCAACGTCCTGACTTTC.

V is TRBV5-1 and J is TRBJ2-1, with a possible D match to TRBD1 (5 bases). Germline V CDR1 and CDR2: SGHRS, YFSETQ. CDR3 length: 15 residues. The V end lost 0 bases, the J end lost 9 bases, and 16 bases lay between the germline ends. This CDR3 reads CASSLEAGFSAEQFF. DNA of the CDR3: TGCGCCAGCAGCTTGGAGGCAGGGTTCAGCGCTGAGCAGTTCTTC.

CDR3 in amino acids: CSVEKTGGLGYTF. CDR3 coding DNA: TGCAGCGTTGAAAAAACGGGGGGGCTGGGCTACACCTTC. The chain carries TRBV29-1 and TRBJ1-2, with D perhaps TRBD1 (6 bases). Germline V CDR1 and CDR2: SQVTM, ANQGSEA. The CDR3 is 13 amino acids. Trimming removed 2 bases from V and 8 bases from J, with 15 bases in between.

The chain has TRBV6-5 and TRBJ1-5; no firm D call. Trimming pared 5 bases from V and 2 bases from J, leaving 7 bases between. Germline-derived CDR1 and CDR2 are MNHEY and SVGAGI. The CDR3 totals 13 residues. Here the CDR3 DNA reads TGTGCCAGCAGTACCCATGGCAATCAGCCCCAGCATTTT. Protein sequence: CASSTHGNQPQHF.

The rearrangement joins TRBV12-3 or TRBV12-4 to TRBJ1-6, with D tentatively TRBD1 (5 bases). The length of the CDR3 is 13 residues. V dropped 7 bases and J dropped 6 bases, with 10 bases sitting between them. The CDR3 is CASKGHFNSPLHF. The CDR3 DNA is TGTGCCAGCAAAGGACATTTTAATTCACCCCTCCACTTT.

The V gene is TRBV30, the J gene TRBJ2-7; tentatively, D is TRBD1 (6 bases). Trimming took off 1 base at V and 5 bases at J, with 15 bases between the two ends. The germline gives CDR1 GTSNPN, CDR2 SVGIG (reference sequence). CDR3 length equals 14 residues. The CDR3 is CAWSDRAQGHEQYF. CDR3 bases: TGTGCCTGGAGTGACCGGGCACAGGGCCACGAGCAGTACTTC.

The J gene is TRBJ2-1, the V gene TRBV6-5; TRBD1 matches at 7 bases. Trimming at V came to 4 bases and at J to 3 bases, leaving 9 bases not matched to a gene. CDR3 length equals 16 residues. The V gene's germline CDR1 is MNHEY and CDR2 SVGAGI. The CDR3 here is CASSSPFGTDYNEQFF. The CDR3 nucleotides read TGTGCCAGCAGTTCCCCCTTCGGGACAGACTACAATGAGCAGTTCTTC.

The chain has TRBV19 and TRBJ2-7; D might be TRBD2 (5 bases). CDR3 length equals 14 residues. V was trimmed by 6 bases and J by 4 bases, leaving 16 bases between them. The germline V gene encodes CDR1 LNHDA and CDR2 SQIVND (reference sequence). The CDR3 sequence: CASRRDPSGYEQYF. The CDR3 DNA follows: TGTGCCAGTAGGAGGGATCCCAGCGGTTACGAGCAGTACTTC.

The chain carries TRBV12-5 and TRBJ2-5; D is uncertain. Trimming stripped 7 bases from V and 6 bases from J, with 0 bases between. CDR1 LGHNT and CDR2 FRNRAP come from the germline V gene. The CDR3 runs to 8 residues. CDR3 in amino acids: CASETQYF. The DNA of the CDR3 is TGTGCTAGTGAGACCCAGTACTTC.

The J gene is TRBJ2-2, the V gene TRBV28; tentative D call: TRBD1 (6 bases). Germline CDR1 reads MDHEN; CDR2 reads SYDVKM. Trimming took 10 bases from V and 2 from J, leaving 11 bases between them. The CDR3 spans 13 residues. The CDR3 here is CAIRGQNTGELFF. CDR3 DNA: TGTGCCATCCGGGGACAAAACACCGGGGAGCTGTTTTTT.

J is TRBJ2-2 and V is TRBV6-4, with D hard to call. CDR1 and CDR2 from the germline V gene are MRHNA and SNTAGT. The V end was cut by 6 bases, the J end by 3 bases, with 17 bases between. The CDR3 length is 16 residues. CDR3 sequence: CASRGNEAPDTGELFF. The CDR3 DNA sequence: TGTGCCAGCAGGGGAAATGAGGCCCCCGACACCGGGGAGCTGTTTTTT.